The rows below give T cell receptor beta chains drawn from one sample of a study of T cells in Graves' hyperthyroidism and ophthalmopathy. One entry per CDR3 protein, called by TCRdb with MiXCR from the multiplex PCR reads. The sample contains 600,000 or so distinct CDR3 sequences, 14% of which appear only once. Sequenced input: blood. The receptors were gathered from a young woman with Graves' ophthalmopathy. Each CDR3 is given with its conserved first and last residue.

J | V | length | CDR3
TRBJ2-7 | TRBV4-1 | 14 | CASSHPGEAYEQYF
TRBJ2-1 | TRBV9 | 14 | CASSAPLFGGQQFF
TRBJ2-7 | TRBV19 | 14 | CASSVQGRVEEQYF
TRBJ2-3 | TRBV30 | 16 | CAWSRGQGFLRDTQYF
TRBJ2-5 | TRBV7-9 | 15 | CASSFLQGASETQYF
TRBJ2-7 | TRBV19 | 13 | CASSITDTYEQYF
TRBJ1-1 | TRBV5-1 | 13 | CASSPGWDTEAFF
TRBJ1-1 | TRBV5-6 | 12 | CASSWVGDEAFF
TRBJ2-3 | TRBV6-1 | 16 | CASSPLGAGDSDTQYF
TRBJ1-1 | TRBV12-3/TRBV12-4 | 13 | CASSLITNTEAFF
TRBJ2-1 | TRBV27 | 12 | CASIGTVNEQFF
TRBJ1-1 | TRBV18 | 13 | CASSPQGDTEAFF
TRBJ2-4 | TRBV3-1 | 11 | CASSLSGIQYF
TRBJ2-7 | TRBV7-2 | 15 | CASSILRRGLYEQYF
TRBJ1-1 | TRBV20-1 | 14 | CSARVDRGNTEAFF
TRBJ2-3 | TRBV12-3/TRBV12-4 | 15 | CASSFWVSSTDTQYF
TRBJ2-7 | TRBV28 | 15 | CASSLWASGTYEQYF
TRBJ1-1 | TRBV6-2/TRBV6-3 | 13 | CASNSRDSPEAFF
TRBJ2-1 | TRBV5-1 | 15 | CASRAGGGYLNEQFF
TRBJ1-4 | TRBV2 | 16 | CASSLPDRGSREKLFF
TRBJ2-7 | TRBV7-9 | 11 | CASSRGLEQYF
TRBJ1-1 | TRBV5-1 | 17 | CASSPTQGGFMNTGAFF
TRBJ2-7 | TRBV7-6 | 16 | CASSLLSQGVSYKQYF
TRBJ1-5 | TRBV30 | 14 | CAWRSGGSGQPQHF
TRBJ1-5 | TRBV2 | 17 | CASSEGQFSFSNQPQHF
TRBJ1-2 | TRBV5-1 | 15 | CASSWGTGVFYGHTF
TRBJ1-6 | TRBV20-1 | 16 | CSARDRYRGLNSPLHF
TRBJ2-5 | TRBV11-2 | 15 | CASSLGQGNVATQYF
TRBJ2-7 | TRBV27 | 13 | CASSIQGGHEQYF
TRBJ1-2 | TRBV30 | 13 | CAWSLGQGIGYTF
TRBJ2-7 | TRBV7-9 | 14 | CASSGVGRVDEQYF
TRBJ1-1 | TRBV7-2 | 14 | CASSTQQGGAEAFF
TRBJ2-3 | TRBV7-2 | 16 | CASSLEGGWTRDTQYF
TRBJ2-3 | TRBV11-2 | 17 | CASSPADRLAATDTQYF
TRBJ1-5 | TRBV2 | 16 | CASNPDGATSNQPQHF
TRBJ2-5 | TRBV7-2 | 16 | CASSSRLAGGSETQYF
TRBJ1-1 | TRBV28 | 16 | CASSVQTGGDLFRAFF
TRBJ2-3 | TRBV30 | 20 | CAWNFLRGRGLAGVPDTQYF
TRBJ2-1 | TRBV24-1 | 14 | CATSDLGLAVQQFF
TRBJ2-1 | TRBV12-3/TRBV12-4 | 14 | CASRPGSPYNEQFF
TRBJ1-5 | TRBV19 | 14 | CASSIVQFNQPQHF
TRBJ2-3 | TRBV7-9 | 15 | CASSSPGGFTDTQYF
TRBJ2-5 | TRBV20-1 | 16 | CSARALEAGGVETQYF
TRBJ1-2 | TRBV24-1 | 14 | CATSERGQGYGYTF
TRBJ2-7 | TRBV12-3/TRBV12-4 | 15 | CASRSTDSLLGEQYF
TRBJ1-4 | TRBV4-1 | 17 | CASSQVVSWGTNEKLFF
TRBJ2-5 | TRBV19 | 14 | CASSKLAHQETQYF
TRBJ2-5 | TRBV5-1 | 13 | CASSSGSGETQYF
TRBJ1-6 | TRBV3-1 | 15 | CASSQLGQEGSPLHF
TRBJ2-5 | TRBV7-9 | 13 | CAKAGGGQETQYF
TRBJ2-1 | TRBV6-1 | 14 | CASSAGTSNNEQFF
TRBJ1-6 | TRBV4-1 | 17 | CASSQDRQGATNSPLHF
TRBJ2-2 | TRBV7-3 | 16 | CASSFTSGRAGGELFF
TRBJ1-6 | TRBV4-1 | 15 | CASSQMGQRGSPLHF
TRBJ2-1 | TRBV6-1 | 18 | CASSHQPAGTSGLNEQFF
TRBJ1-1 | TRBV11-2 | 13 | CASSWLGGTEAFF
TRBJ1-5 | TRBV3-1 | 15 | CASSQGTARGQPQHF
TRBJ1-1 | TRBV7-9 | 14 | CASSFRDRGAEAFF